The sequence of this TCR beta chain was determined in a study of blood T cells in healthy people across ages. A J-beta primer mix and a sample-barcoded 5' primer were used in a second PCR of about 7 to 12 cycles. One entry per CDR3 protein, called by TCRdb with MiXCR from the 5' RACE reads. Here the sample spans 900,000 to 950,000 distinct CDR3 sequences, 25% to 30% being singletons. The germline CDR1 and CDR2 sequences are SGHVS and FQNEAQ. The CDR3 covers 16 residues. With V trimmed by 3 bases and J by 5 bases, 9 bases remained unmatched. The sample holds many counts of this clonotype. These same records also appear under a second study, on T cells of mothers and their children.

The sequencing sample was made of blood. The source is a woman between 40 and 55 years old in good health. V and J are TRBV7-8 and TRBJ2-7; 11 bases line up with TRBD1. Here the CDR3 reads CASSFSSGTGGNEQYF. The CDR3 bases are TGTGCCAGCAGCTTCTCCTCCGGGACAGGGGGAAACGAGCAGTACTTC.